The 9 T cell receptor beta chains reported below all come from one sample, sequenced in a study of post-analysis software for immune sequencing data. The authors incorporated unique molecular identifiers into the TCR beta cDNA libraries. Using its own MiXCR run on the PCR reads, TCRdb lists one record per CDR3 protein. The table records around 200,000 distinct CDR3 sequences, over 25% of them present only once. Overall study results and limits: When patients were compared with controls, about five TRBV segments were more frequent, TRBV5-6, TRBV5-1 and TRBV20-1 among them.

These receptors lack a known antigen. The sample consisted of blood. These receptors came from a girl between 2 and 17 years old with multiple sclerosis.

This clonotype was picked up many times. The rearrangement links TRBV5-5 to TRBJ2-5; possible D gene TRBD1, 6 bases. The germline CDR1 and CDR2 sequences are SGHKS and YYEKEE (reference sequence). V gave up 2 bases and J gave up 4 bases, with 12 bases separating them. The CDR3 sequence is 14 residues long. The CDR3 loop reads CASSFSGDVETQYF. As DNA, the CDR3 is TGTGCCAGCAGCTTTTCAGGGGATGTAGAGACCCAGTACTTC.

This clonotype has at least ten counts. The CDR3 is CASSIKLGERTDTQYF. In nucleotides, the CDR3 is TGTGCCAGCAGCATTAAATTGGGCGAACGCACAGATACGCAGTATTTT. The chain has TRBV11-1 and TRBJ2-3; no reliable D call. The CDR3 is made up of 16 amino acids. With 5 bases removed from V and 1 base from J, the gap between germline ends came to 16 bases. Germline V lookup: CDR1 SGHAT, CDR2 FQDESV (reference sequence).

This clonotype was found once. The V gene is TRBV6-5, the J gene TRBJ2-1; the D gene is possibly TRBD2 (6 bases). Trimming removed 2 bases from V and 0 bases from J, with 14 bases in between. The CDR3 totals 17 residues. Germline loops: CDR1 MNHEY, CDR2 SVGAGI. The CDR3 coding sequence is TGTGCCAGCAGTTACCGAGGTAGCGGAAACTCCTACAATGAGCAGTTCTTC. Its protein is CASSYRGSGNSYNEQFF.

This sequence joins TRBV20-1 and TRBJ1-1, with D unclear. V shed 0 bases and J shed 5 bases, with 13 bases lying between them. Germline lookup yields CDR1 DFQATT and CDR2 SNEGSKA (reference sequence). The CDR3 spans 14 residues. The CDR3 nucleotides read TGCAGTGCTAGAGATAGGGTTTTTCGGACTGAAGCTTTCTTT. Protein product: CSARDRVFRTEAFF.

V gene TRBV29-1 combines with J gene TRBJ2-1, with no clear D. V gave up 3 bases and J gave up 0 bases, with 6 bases separating them. The CDR3 contains 13 residues. Germline CDR1 reads SQVTM; CDR2 reads ANQGSEA. The CDR3 DNA reads TGCAGCGTTGAGGGTTACTCCTACAATGAGCAGTTCTTC. Residues: CSVEGYSYNEQFF.

This chain connects TRBV3-1 to TRBJ1-2; 8 bases are a match to TRBD1. Germline V gene data show CDR1 as LGHDT and CDR2 as YNNKEL (reference sequence). The CDR3 totals 16 residues. The J segment lost 5 bases and the V segment lost 5 bases, leaving 13 bases of the junction unmatched. The CDR3: CASSNKDRVLGYGYTF. The CDR3, as DNA: TGTGCCAGCAGCAACAAGGACAGGGTGTTAGGGTATGGCTACACCTTC. The full variable domain, completed using reference TRBV3-1 and TRBJ1-2, is DTAVSQTPKYLVTQMGNDKSIKCEQNLGHDTMYWYKQDSKKFLKIMFSYNNKELIINETVPNRFSPKSPDKAHLNLHINSLELGDSAVYFCASSNKDRVLGYGYTFGSGTRLTVV.

This clonotype has at least ten counts. The rearrangement joins TRBV29-1 to TRBJ1-2; no reliable D call. CDR1 SQVTM and CDR2 ANQGSEA come from the germline V gene. V was pared by 1 base and J by 0 bases, with 12 bases between. The CDR3 runs to 15 residues. The CDR3 nucleotides are TGCAGCGTTGAAGCAGCAACCGTCGCTAACTATGGCTACACCTTC. Translating gives CSVEAATVANYGYTF.

In this sample, this clonotype turned up a few times. The chain couples TRBV9 to TRBJ1-1; the D is unclear. The germline V gene encodes CDR1 SGDLS and CDR2 YYNGEE. The V end lost 2 bases, the J end lost 0 bases, and 8 bases lay between the germline ends. This CDR3 spans 14 amino acids. CDR3 loop: CASSVNPMNTEAFF. Here the CDR3 DNA reads TGTGCCAGCAGCGTCAACCCAATGAACACTGAAGCTTTCTTT.

Here the CDR3 reads CSARRAGELFF. CDR3 DNA: TGCAGTGCTAGACGTGCCGGGGAGCTGTTTTTT. V is TRBV20-1 and J is TRBJ2-2; no clear D. This CDR3 has 11 residues. Germline CDR1 reads DFQATT; CDR2 reads SNEGSKA (reference sequence). V was clipped by 2 bases and J by 6 bases, with 4 bases between them.